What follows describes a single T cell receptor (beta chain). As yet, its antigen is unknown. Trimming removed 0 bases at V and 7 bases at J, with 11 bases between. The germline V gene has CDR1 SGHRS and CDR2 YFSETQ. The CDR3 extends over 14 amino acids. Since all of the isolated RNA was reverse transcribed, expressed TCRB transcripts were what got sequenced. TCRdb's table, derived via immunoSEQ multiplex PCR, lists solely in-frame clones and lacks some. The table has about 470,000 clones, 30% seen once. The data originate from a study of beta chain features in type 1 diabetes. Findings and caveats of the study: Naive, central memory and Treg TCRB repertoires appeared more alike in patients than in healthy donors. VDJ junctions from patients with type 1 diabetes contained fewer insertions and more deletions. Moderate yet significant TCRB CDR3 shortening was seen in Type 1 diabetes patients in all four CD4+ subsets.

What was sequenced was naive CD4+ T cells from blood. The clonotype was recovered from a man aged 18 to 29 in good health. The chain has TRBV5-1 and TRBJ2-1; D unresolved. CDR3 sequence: CASSLVPSGNEQFF. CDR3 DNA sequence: TGCGCCAGCAGCTTGGTACCTTCTGGGAATGAGCAGTTCTTC.